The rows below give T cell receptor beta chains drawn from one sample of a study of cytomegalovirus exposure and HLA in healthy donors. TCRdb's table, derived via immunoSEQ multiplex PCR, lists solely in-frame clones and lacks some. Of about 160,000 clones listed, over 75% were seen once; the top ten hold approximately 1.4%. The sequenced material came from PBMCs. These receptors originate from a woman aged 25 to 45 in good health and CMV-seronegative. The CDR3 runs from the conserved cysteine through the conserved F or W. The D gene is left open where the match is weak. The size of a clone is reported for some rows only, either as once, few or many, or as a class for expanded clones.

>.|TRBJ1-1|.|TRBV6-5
CASSGRMNTEASF
TGTGCCAGCAGCGGGAGAATGAACACTGAAGCTTCCTTT
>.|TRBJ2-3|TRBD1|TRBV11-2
CASSLEETGWKSDTQYF
TGTGCCAGCAGCTTAGAGGAGACAGGGTGGAAATCAGATACGCAGTATTTT
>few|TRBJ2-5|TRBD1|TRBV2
CASSDRQGFRETQYF
TGTGCCAGCAGTGACAGACAGGGGTTTAGGGAGACCCAGTACTTC
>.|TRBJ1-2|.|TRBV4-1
CASSQENYGYTF
TGCGCCAGCAGCCAGGAGAACTATGGCTACACCTTC
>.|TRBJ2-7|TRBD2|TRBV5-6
CASSFYRGDSYEQYF
TGTGCCAGCAGCTTTTACCGGGGGGACTCCTACGAGCAGTACTTC
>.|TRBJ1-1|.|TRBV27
CASSPRPVGMSVAFF
TGTGCCAGCAGTCCAAGACCGGTCGGGATGAGCGTAGCTTTCTTT
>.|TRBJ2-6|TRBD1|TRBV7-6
CASSFGTGAPGANVLTF
TGTGCCAGCAGCTTTGGGACAGGGGCACCCGGGGCCAACGTCCTGACTTTC
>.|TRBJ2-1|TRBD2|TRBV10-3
CATKAGATYNEQFF
TGTGCCACTAAAGCGGGGGCGACCTACAATGAGCAGTTCTTC
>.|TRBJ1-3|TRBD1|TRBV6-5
CASSGPGQGSTIYF
TGTGCCAGCAGTGGACCGGGACAGGGCTCAACCATATATTTT
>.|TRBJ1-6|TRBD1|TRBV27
CASRAWDRRDSPLHF
TGTGCCAGCAGAGCCTGGGACAGAAGGGATTCACCCCTCCACTTT
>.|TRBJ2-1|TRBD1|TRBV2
CASQQNRGSYNEQFF
TGTGCCAGCCAACAAAACAGGGGGTCCTACAATGAGCAGTTCTTC
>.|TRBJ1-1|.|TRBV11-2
CASSPVGGSGAFF
TGTGCCAGCAGCCCTGTTGGCGGCTCCGGCGCTTTCTTT
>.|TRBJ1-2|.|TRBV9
CASSTEGTGYTF
TGTGCCAGCAGCACGGAGGGTACCGGCTACACCTTC
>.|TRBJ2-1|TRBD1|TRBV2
CASRPDRDAYNEQFF
TGTGCCAGCAGACCCGACAGGGACGCCTACAATGAGCAGTTCTTC
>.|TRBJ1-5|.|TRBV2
CASSENSGGNQPQHF
TGTGCCAGCAGTGAAAATTCAGGGGGCAATCAGCCCCAGCATTTT
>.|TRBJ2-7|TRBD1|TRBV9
CASSHGQGAYEQYF
TGTGCCAGCAGCCACGGACAGGGGGCCTACGAGCAGTACTTC
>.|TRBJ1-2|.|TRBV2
CASRTTGIARYTF
TGTGCCAGCAGAACAACAGGGATTGCTCGCTACACCTTC
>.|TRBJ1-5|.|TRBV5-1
CASSLDPGQPQHF
TGCGCCAGCAGCTTGGATCCGGGTCAGCCCCAGCATTTT
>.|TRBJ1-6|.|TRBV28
CASGRDTDSPLHF
TGTGCCAGCGGAAGGGACACCGATTCACCCCTCCACTTT
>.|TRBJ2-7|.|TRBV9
CASSPSMVGASAVEQYF
TGTGCCAGCAGCCCCTCTATGGTGGGGGCATCCGCTGTCGAGCAGTACTTC
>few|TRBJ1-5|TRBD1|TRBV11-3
CASSLAPGTGGNQPQHF
TGTGCCAGCAGCTTAGCCCCCGGGACAGGGGGCAACCAGCCCCAGCATTTT
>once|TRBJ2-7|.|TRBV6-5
CASRKAGSYEQYF
TGTGCCAGCAGGAAAGCAGGATCCTACGAGCAGTACTTC
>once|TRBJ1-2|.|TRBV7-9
CASSLLVYGYTF
TGTGCCAGCAGCTTACTTGTCTATGGCTACACCTTC
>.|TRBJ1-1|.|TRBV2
CASTLREGGWTEAFF
TGTGCCAGCACCCTACGGGAGGGTGGGTGGACTGAAGCTTTCTTT
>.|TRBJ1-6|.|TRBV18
CASSPRREFSSYNSPLHF
TGTGCCAGCTCACCAAGGAGGGAGTTCAGCTCCTATAATTCACCCCTCCACTTT
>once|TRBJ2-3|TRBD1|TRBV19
CASSRQGATDTQYF
TGTGCCAGTAGTAGACAGGGGGCCACAGATACGCAGTATTTT
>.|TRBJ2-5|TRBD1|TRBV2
CASSARTGYDGTQYF
TGTGCCAGCAGCGCGAGGACAGGGTACGATGGGACCCAGTACTTC
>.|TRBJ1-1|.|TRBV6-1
CASPDSQNTEAFF
TGTGCCAGCCCGGACAGCCAGAACACTGAAGCTTTCTTT
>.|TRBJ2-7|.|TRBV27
CASSPSRQGTHEQYF
TGTGCCAGCAGTCCCTCGCGGCAGGGGACACACGAGCAGTACTTC
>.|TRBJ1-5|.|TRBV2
CASSREADSNQPQHF
TGTGCCAGCAGCCGGGAGGCCGATAGCAATCAGCCCCAGCATTTT
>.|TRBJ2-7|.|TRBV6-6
CASSNDLLSSYEQYF
TGTGCCAGCAGTAACGACTTGCTCTCATCCTACGAGCAGTACTTC
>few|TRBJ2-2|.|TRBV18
CASSPLEQEDGELFF
TGTGCCAGCTCACCACTTGAGCAGGAAGACGGGGAGCTGTTTTTT
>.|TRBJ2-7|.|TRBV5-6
CASSSSYEQYF
TGTGCCAGCAGCTCCAGCTACGAGCAGTACTTC
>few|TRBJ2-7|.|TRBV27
CASSQTPTYEQYF
TGTGCCAGCAGCCAGACACCCACCTACGAGCAGTACTTC
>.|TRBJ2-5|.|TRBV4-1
CASSQDPSRVGTQYF
TGCGCCAGCAGCCAAGATCCGTCCCGGGTTGGGACCCAGTACTTC
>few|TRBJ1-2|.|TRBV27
CASSPQGYNYGYTF
TGTGCCAGCAGCCCACAGGGATATAACTATGGCTACACCTTC
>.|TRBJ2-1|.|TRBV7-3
CASRGDEQFF
TGTGCCAGCAGGGGAGATGAGCAGTTCTTC
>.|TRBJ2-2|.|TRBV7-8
CASSLLEGGEGELFF
TGTGCCAGCAGCTTATTGGAGGGCGGGGAGGGGGAGCTGTTTTTT
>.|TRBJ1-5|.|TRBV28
CASSGPPQPQHF
TGTGCCAGCAGCGGTCCCCCTCAGCCCCAGCATTTT
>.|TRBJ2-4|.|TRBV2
CASSGQVVGTNIQYF
TGTGCCAGCAGTGGACAGGTGGTTGGGACAAACATTCAGTACTTC
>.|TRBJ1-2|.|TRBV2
CASSEGRGPGYTF
TGTGCCAGCAGTGAGGGGAGGGGTCCTGGCTACACCTTC
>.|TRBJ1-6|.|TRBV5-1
CASSLDSNSPLHF
TGCGCCAGCAGCTTGGACAGTAATTCACCCCTCCACTTT
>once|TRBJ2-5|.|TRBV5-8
CASSHGLLQETQYF
TGTGCCAGCAGCCACGGACTACTCCAAGAGACCCAGTACTTC
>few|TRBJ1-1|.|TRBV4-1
CASSQDGQRAFF
TGCGCCAGCAGCCAAGATGGACAGCGGGCTTTCTTT
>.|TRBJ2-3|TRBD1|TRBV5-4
CASTRAGTGGDTQYF
TGTGCCAGCACTAGAGCCGGGACAGGGGGCGATACGCAGTATTTT
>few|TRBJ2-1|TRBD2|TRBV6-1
CASRIRGGPNEQFF
TGTGCCAGCAGAATTCGCGGGGGTCCCAATGAGCAGTTCTTC
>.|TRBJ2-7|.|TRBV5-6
CATWRGRRSYEQYF
TGTGCCACCTGGAGAGGGCGCCGTTCCTACGAGCAGTACTTC
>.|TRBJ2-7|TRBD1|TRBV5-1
CASSSWTGPYEQYF
TGCGCCAGCAGCTCCTGGACAGGACCTTACGAGCAGTACTTC